A selection of T cell receptor beta chains follows, all from one sample in a study of cytomegalovirus exposure and HLA in healthy donors. TCRdb's table, derived via immunoSEQ multiplex PCR, lists solely in-frame clones and lacks some. The sample shows around 74,000 clones, roughly 85% of them seen only once. The specimen was PBMCs. The source is a man aged 25 to 40 in good health and CMV-seronegative. CDR3s include the opening cysteine and the closing phenylalanine or tryptophan. The D gene is left open where the match is weak. Clone size is shown for a subset of rows, as once, few, many or a class of expanded clone.

>TRBV7-9|.|TRBJ1-1|TRBD1
TGTGCCAGCAGCCCGACAGGGTACACTGAAGCTTTCTTT
CASSPTGYTEAFF
>TRBV10-1|.|TRBJ2-7|TRBD2
TGCGCCAGCAGTGAGTCGACTAGCGGGGGATACGAGCAGTACTTC
CASSESTSGGYEQYF
>TRBV12-2|.|TRBJ2-7|.
TGTGCAAGTCGCTTTCTAGCGGGGAACCTCTACGAGCAGTACTTC
CASRFLAGNLYEQYF
>TRBV6-5|.|TRBJ1-2|.
TGTGCCAGCAGCGACACGGTGAACTATGGCTACACCTTC
CASSDTVNYGYTF
>TRBV29-1|once|TRBJ2-1|TRBD1
TGCAGCGTTAATACAGGGGTCGAGCAGTTCTTC
CSVNTGVEQFF
>TRBV27|once|TRBJ1-3|TRBD1
TGTGCCAGCAGTTTCACCGGGACAGGGTCTAACACCATATATTTT
CASSFTGTGSNTIYF
>TRBV5-4|.|TRBJ1-1|.
TGTGCCAGCAGCTTGGCCAGGGCTAACACTGAAGCTTTCTTT
CASSLARANTEAFF
>TRBV27|once|TRBJ2-7|TRBD1
TGTGCCAGCAGTTTATCAAGGGGGACAGTATCCTACGAGCAGTACTTC
CASSLSRGTVSYEQYF
>TRBV9|.|TRBJ2-1|.
TGTGCCAGCGGAAGGACAGCAGATTACAATGAGCAGTTCTTC
CASGRTADYNEQFF
>TRBV13|.|TRBJ2-3|TRBD1
TGTGCCAGCAGCTCCGGGACAGGGGCTAGCACAGATACGCAGTATTTT
CASSSGTGASTDTQYF
>TRBV9|.|TRBJ2-7|.
TGTGCCAGCAGCGTCACCGCGGGCTACGAGCAGTACTTC
CASSVTAGYEQYF
>TRBV28|few|TRBJ2-7|.
TGTGCCAGCAGTTTAAGGAGAGGGCAGTACTTC
CASSLRRGQYF
>TRBV28|.|TRBJ2-7|TRBD2
TGTGCCAGCAGTGCCCGGACTAGTTTCGATGACGAGCAGTACTTC
CASSARTSFDDEQYF
>TRBV9|.|TRBJ2-1|TRBD2
TGTGCCAGCAGCGTAGGAAGCGGGACCTACAATGAGCAGTTCTTC
CASSVGSGTYNEQFF
>TRBV7-8|.|TRBJ1-5|.
TGTGCCAGCAGCCCGGACAGAAATCAGCCCCAGCATTTT
CASSPDRNQPQHF
>TRBV7-9|.|TRBJ1-5|.
TGTGCCAGCAGCTTTCAAGAGAATCAGCCCCAGCATTTT
CASSFQENQPQHF
>TRBV4-3|.|TRBJ2-2|.
TGCGCCAGCAGCCAAGATCATGGGAGGAGCAGGGAGCTGTTTTTT
CASSQDHGRSRELFF
>TRBV10-3|.|TRBJ2-2|.
TGTGCCATCAGTGATAGTGCCGGGGAGCTGTTTTTT
CAISDSAGELFF
>TRBV18|.|TRBJ1-5|TRBD1
TGTGCCAGCTCAGCCGGGACAGGGGTAAGGGGCAATCAGCCCCAGCATTTT
CASSAGTGVRGNQPQHF
>TRBV7-6|.|TRBJ2-7|TRBD1
TGTGCCAGCAGCCCGGACAGGGCGTCCTACGAGCAGTACTTC
CASSPDRASYEQYF
>TRBV6-1|.|TRBJ2-7|.
TGTGCCAGCAGTGAAGGCTGCCTCGGGTACTTC
CASSEGCLGYF
>TRBV6-5|few|TRBJ2-3|TRBD2
TGTGCCAGCAGTTGGACTAGCGGGAGCCCAGATACGCAGTATTTT
CASSWTSGSPDTQYF
>TRBV11-2|.|TRBJ1-2|TRBD1
TGTGCCAGCAGCTTAGGGACAGGCTTAGGGTATGGCTACACCTTC
CASSLGTGLGYGYTF
>TRBV4-1|.|TRBJ2-7|TRBD1
TGCGCCAGCAGCCAAGCCGACAGGGAGCTCTACGAGCAGTACTTC
CASSQADRELYEQYF
>TRBV5-1|few|TRBJ1-1|.
TGCGCCAGCAGCTCCCAGGGGATAAGCACTGAAGCTTTCTTT
CASSSQGISTEAFF
>TRBV4-1|.|TRBJ2-1|.
TGCGCCAGCAGCCATCACGAGAGGGATGAGCAGTTCTTC
CASSHHERDEQFF
>TRBV27|few|TRBJ2-1|.
TGTGCCAGCGCCCGGGCGGGTAACTACAATGAGCAGTTCTTC
CASARAGNYNEQFF
>TRBV11-2|.|TRBJ2-7|TRBD1
TGTGCCAGCAGCTTAGAAGCGGACAGGGCCTACGAGCAGTACTTC
CASSLEADRAYEQYF
>TRBV5-4|.|TRBJ2-5|TRBD2
TGTGCCAGCAGCCCAATTCTCGGGGGGGAGACCCAGTACTTC
CASSPILGGETQYF
>TRBV27|.|TRBJ2-7|TRBD1
TGTGCCAGCAGTCCGCTCCGGGACAGGGACTACGAGCAGTACTTC
CASSPLRDRDYEQYF
>TRBV19|.|TRBJ1-1|TRBD1
TGTGCCAGTAGTTGGACAGGGAGTCTAGGCGCTGAAGCTTTCTTT
CASSWTGSLGAEAFF
>TRBV9|medium-sized|TRBJ2-7|.
TGTGCCAGCAGCGTGGAAGCGGAGGTATCCTACGAGCAGTACTTC
CASSVEAEVSYEQYF
>TRBV5-1|.|TRBJ2-2|TRBD2
TGCGCCAGCAGCTTAGGGCTAGCGGTGAACACCGGGGAGCTGTTTTTT
CASSLGLAVNTGELFF
>TRBV10-3|.|TRBJ2-7|TRBD1
TGTGCCACCTTAAAGGGGGCCGAGCAGTACTTC
CATLKGAEQYF
>TRBV7-9|.|TRBJ2-2|.
TGTGCCAGCAGCAACAACCCCGGGGAGCTGTTTTTT
CASSNNPGELFF
>TRBV13|.|TRBJ2-2|TRBD1
TGTGCCAGCAGCTTCTGGACAGGCATTAACACCGGGGAGCTGTTTTTT
CASSFWTGINTGELFF
>TRBV6-6|.|TRBJ1-1|.
TGTGCCAGCATAAAGACGGACATGAACACTGAAGCTTTCTTT
CASIKTDMNTEAFF
>TRBV5-1|.|TRBJ1-1|.
TGCGCCAGCAGCTTGGAGTGGGGGCAGGACACTGAAGCTTTCTTT
CASSLEWGQDTEAFF
>TRBV28|.|TRBJ2-3|TRBD2
TGTGCCAGCAGCCGATCGACTAGCGGGAGAGTAGGAGATACGCAGTATTTT
CASSRSTSGRVGDTQYF
>TRBV6-6|.|TRBJ2-5|TRBD1
TGTGCCAGCAGTTACGGGACAGGGATTTCAGAGACCCAGTACTTC
CASSYGTGISETQYF
>TRBV19|.|TRBJ1-1|.
TGTGCCAGTAGTAAGAGTAGGGGTCCCACTGAAGCTTTCTTT
CASSKSRGPTEAFF
>TRBV2|.|TRBJ2-3|.
TGTGCCAGCAGTGACGAGCGGAGCACAGATACGCAGTATTTT
CASSDERSTDTQYF
>TRBV6-4|few|TRBJ1-6|TRBD1
TGTGCCAGCAGTGACGGGACAGGGGGCTCACCCCTCCACTTT
CASSDGTGGSPLHF
>TRBV28|once|TRBJ2-1|.
TGTGCCGGCAGACCCAATCAGGGAATTATGAGCAATGAGCAGTTCTTC
CAGRPNQGIMSNEQFF
>TRBV7-2|.|TRBJ1-1|TRBD1
TGTGCCAGCAGCTTAGAGGCCTGGACAGGGCAAGGCGCTTTCTTT
CASSLEAWTGQGAFF
>TRBV6-1|.|TRBJ2-7|TRBD2
TGTGCCAGCGTAGCGGGAGGGCCTAGCAACGAGCAGTACTTC
CASVAGGPSNEQYF
>TRBV7-9|.|TRBJ1-2|.
TGTGCCAGCAGCAACGAGAACAGAGGGGGTGGCTACACCTTC
CASSNENRGGGYTF
>TRBV6-6|once|TRBJ1-4|.
TGTGCCAGCAGCGGAAACGTAGGAGCAACTAATGAAAAACTGTTTTTT
CASSGNVGATNEKLFF
>TRBV18|.|TRBJ1-6|TRBD1
TGTGCCAGCTCACCACGAACGGACAGGTCGAATTCACCCCTCCACTTT
CASSPRTDRSNSPLHF
>TRBV5-6|.|TRBJ2-7|.
TGTGCCAGCAGTCAGGGCTCCGGGGAGCAGTACTTC
CASSQGSGEQYF
>TRBV25-1|.|TRBJ1-3|.
TGTGCCAGCAAGACATCTGGAAACACCATATATTTT
CASKTSGNTIYF